The T cell receptor beta chain described here comes from a study of early T cells in non-severe SARS-CoV-2 infection. Looking at the study overall: From unsorted whole blood, bulk RNA was sequenced, and the chains remained unpaired.

Study observations and caveats: Anti-spike CD8 responses were favored by VDJdb matching, which missed private and CD4 specificities.

CDR1 is MNHNY and CDR2 is SVGAGI in the germline V gene (reference sequence). With 6 bases clipped from V and 6 bases from J, the junction kept 9 bases outside the gene matches. This CDR3 spans 17 amino acids. Unique molecular identifiers tagged individual cDNA molecules. TCRdb called the 5' RACE reads again in MiXCR, with one record for every CDR3 protein. Here the sample spans more than 50,000 distinct CDR3 sequences, roughly 5.5% being singletons. There are a few counts of this clonotype. What it binds is unknown. The chain carries TRBV6-6 and TRBJ2-1; 15 positions match TRBD2. This sequence originates from an adult who was a healthcare worker with PCR-confirmed SARS-CoV-2 infection or an uninfected control (not recorded which). Material for sequencing was whole blood. The CDR3 coding sequence is TGTGCCAGCAGCCCCGGGACTAGCGGGGGGTCTATCAATGAGCAGTTCTTC. Protein sequence: CASSPGTSGGSINEQFF.